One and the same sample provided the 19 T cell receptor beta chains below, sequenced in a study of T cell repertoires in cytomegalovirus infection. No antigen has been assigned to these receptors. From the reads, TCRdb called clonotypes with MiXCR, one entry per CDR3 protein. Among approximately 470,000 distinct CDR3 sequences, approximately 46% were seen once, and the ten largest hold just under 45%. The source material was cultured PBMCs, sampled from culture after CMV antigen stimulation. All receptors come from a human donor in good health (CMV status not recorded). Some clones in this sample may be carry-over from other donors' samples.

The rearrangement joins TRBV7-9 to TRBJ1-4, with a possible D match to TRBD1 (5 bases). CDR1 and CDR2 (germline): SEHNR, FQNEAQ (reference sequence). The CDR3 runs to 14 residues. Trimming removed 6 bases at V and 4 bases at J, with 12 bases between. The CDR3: CASRKAGLNEKLFF. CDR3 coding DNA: TGTGCCAGCAGAAAAGCAGGGCTTAATGAAAAACTGTTTTTT.

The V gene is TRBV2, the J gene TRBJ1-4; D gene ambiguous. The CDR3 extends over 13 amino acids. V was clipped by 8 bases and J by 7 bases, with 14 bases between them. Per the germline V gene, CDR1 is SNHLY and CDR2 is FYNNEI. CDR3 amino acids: CASGSGLFEKLFF. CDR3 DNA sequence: TGTGCCAGCGGGTCCGGTTTGTTTGAAAAACTGTTTTTT.

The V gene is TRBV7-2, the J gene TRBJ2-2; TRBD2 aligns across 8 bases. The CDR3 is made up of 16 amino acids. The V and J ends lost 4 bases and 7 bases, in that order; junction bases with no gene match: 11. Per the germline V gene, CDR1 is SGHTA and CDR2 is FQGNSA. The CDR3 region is CASSYGLALAGGELFF. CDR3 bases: TGTGCCAGCAGCTACGGACTAGCCTTAGCGGGCGGGGAGCTGTTTTTT.

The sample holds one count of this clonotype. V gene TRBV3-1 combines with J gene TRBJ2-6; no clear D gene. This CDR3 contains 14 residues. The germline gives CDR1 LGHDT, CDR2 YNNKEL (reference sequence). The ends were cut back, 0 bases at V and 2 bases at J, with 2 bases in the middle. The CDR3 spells CASSQDAGANVLTF. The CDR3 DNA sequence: TGTGCCAGCAGCCAAGATGCTGGGGCCAACGTCCTGACTTTC.

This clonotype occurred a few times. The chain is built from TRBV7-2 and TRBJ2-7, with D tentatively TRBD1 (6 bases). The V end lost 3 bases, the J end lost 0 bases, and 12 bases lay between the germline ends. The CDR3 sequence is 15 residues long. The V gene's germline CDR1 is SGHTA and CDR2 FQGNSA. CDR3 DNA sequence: TGTGCCAGCAGCTTCGAACAGGGTAGCTCCTACGAGCAGTACTTC. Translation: CASSFEQGSSYEQYF.

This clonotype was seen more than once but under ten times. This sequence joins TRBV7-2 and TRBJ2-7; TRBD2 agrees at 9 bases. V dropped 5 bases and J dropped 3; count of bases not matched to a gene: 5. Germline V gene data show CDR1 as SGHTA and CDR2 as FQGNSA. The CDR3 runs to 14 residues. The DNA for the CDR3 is TGTGCCAGCAGCCCGACTAGCGGCCTCTACGAGCAGTACTTC. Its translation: CASSPTSGLYEQYF.

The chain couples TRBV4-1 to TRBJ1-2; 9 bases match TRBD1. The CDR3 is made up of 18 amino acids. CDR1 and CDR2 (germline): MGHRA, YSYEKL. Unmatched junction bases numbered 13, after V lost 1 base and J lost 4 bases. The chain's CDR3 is CASSQVPQGQGIIYGYTF. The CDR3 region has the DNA TGCGCCAGCAGCCAAGTCCCCCAGGGACAGGGAATAATCTATGGCTACACCTTC.

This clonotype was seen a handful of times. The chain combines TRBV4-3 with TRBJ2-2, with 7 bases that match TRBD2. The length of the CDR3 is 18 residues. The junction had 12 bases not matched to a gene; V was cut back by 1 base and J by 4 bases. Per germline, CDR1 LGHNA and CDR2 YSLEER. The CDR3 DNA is TGCGCCAGCAGCCAAGCCAAAATAGCGGGCGGGATCACCGGGGAGCTGTTTTTT. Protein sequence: CASSQAKIAGGITGELFF.

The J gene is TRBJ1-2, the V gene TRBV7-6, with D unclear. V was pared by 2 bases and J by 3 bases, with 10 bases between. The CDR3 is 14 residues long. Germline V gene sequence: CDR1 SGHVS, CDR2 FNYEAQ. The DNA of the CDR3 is TGTGCCAGCAGCTTAAACCCCGGGGACTATGGCTACACCTTC. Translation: CASSLNPGDYGYTF.

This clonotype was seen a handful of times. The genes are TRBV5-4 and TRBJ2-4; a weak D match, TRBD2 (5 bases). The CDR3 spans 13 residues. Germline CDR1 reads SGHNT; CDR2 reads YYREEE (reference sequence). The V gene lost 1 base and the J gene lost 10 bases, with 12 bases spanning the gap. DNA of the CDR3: TGTGCCAGCAGCTTGTCCGGGGTTGGTATTCAGTACTTC. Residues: CASSLSGVGIQYF. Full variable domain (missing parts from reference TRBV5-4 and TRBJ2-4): ETGVTQSPTHLIKTRGQQVTLRCSSQSGHNTVSWYQQALGQGPQFIFQYYREEENGRGNFPPRFSGLQFPNYSSELNVNALELDDSALYLCASSLSGVGIQYFGAGTRLSVL.

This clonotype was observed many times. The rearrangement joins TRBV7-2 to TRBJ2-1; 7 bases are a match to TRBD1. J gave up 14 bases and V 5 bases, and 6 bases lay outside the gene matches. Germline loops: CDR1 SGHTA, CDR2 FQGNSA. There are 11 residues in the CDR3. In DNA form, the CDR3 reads TGTGCCAGCAGCAACAGGGGTCCTGAGTTCTTC. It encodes CASSNRGPEFF.

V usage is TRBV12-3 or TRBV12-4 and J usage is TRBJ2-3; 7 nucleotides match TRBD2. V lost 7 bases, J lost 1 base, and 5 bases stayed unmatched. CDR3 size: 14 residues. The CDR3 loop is CASMGREGTDTQYF. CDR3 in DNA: TGTGCCAGCATGGGGAGGGAAGGCACAGATACGCAGTATTTT.

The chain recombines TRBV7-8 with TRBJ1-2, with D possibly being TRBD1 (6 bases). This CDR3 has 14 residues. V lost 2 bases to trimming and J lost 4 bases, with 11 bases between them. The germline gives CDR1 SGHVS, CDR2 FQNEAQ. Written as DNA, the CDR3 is TGTGCCAGCAGCTTAACAGGGAACGTCTATGGCTACACCTTC. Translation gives CASSLTGNVYGYTF. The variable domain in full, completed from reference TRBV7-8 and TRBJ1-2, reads GAGVSQSPRYKVAKRGQDVALRCDPISGHVSLFWYQQALGQGPEFLTYFQNEAQLDKSGLPSDRFFAERPEGSVSTLKIQRTQQEDSAVYLCASSLTGNVYGYTFGSGTRLTVV.

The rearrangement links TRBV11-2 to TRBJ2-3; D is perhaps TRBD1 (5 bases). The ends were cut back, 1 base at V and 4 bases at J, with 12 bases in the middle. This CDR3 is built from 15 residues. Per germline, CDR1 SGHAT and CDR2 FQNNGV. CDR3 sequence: CASSLGQGRPDTQYF. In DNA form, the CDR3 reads TGTGCCAGCAGCTTAGGGCAGGGCCGGCCAGATACGCAGTATTTT.

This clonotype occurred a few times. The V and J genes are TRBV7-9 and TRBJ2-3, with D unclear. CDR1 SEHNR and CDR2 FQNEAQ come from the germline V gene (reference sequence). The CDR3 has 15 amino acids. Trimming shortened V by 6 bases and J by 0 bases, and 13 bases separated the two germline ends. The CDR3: CASSDGFLSTDTQYF. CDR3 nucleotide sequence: TGTGCCAGCAGTGACGGATTTCTAAGCACAGATACGCAGTATTTT.

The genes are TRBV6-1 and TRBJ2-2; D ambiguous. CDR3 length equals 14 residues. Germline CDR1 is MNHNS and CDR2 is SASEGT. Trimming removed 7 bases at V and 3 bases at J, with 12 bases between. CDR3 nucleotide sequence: TGTGCCAGCATGCCCGGGCAGGACACCGGGGAGCTGTTTTTT. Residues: CASMPGQDTGELFF.

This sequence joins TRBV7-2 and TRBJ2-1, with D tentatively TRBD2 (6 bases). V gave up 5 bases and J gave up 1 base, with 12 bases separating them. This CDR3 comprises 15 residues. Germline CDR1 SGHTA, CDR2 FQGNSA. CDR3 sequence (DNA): TGTGCCAGCAGCGGGGGGAAGGGTTCCTACAATGAGCAGTTCTTC. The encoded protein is CASSGGKGSYNEQFF.

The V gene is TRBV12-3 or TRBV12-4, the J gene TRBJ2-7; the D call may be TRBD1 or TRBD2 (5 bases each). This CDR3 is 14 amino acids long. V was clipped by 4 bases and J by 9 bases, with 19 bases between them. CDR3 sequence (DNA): TGTGCCAGCAGTTCCCCCGGGACGGCGAGTGGGCAGTACTTC. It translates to CASSSPGTASGQYF.

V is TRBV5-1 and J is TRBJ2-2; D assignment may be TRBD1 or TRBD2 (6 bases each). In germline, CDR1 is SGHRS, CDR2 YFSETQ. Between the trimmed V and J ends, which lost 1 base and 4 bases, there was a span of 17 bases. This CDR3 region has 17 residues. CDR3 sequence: CASSLYLSGAGTGELFF. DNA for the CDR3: TGCGCCAGCAGCTTGTACCTGTCGGGGGCGGGCACCGGGGAGCTGTTTTTT.